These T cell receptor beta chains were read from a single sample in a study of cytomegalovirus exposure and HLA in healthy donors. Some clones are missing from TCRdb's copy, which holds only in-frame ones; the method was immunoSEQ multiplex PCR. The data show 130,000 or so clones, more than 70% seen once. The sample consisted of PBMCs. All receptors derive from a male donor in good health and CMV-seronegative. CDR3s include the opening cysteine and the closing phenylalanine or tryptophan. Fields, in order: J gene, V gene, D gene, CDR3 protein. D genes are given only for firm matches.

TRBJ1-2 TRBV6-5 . CASSPGRDWRYGYTF
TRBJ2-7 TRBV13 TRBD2 CASSLVGGGSYEQYF
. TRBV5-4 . CASSLNRDLYEQYF
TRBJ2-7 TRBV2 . CASSEDRHLSEQYF
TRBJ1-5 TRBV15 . CATSREFVCSNQPQHF
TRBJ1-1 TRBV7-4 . CASSFRDTEAFF
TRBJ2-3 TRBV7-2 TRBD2 CASSLAKVAGASTDTQYF
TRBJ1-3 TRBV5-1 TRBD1 CASSLAGQTGNTIYF
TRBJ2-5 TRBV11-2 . CASSLEGRGQETQYF
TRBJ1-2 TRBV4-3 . CASSLQATERNYGYTF
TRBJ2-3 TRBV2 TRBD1 CASSPDRGTDTQYF
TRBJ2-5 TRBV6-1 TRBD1 CASSSLLTGLGTQYF
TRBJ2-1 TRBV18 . CASSPTGPGGNEQFF
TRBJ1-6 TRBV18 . CASSPQGSDSPLHF
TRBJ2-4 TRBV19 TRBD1 CASSTSTGARVNIQYF
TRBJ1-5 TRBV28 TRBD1 CASTRTGGSNQPQHF
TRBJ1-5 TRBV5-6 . CASSLGMGAGQPQHF
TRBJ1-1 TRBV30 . CAWRLTATYTEAFF
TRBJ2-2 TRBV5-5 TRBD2 CASSLRLLAGGTGELFF
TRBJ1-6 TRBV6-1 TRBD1 CASSPGQGGSPLHF
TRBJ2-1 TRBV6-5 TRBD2 CASRLAGSYNEQFF
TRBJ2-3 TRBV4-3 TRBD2 CASSQGTRSADTQYF
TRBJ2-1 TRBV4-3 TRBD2 CASSPSGGNEQFF
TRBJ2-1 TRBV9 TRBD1 CASSVAQQGAWNEQFF
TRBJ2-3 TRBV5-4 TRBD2 CASRSSGGVTDTQYF
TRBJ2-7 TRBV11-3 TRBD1 CASSVRTGGDEQYF
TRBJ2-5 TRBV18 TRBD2 CASSPGGAIQETQYF
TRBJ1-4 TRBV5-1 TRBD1 CASSPTGTVNEKLFF
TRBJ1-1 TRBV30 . CAYTGRVNTEAFF
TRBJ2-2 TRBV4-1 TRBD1 CASSRPGTGPANTGELFF
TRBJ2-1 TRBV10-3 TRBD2 CAISTSGGGDEQFF
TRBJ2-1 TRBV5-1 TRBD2 CASSLVPSGGVSSSYNEQFF
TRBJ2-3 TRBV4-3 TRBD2 CASSQDERGSTDTQYF
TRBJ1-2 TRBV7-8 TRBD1 CASSLGGQGARGYTF
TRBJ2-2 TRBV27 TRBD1 CASTTGQGANTGELFF
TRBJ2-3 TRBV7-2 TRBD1 CASSTGQSTDTQYF